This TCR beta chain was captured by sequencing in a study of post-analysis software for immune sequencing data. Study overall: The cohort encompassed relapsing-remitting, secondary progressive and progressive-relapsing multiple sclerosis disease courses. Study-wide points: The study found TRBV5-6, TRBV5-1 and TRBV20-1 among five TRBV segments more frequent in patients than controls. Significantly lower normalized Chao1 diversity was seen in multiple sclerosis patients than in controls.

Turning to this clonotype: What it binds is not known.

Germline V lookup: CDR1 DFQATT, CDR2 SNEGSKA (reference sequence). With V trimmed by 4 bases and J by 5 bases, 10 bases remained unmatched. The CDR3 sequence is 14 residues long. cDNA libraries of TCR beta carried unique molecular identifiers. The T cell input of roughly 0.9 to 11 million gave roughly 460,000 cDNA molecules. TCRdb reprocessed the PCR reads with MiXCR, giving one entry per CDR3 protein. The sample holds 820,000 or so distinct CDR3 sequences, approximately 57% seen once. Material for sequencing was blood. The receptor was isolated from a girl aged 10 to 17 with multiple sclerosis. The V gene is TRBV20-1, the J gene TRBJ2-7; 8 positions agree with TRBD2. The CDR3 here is CSAIMRGGIHEQYF. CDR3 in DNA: TGCAGTGCTATCATGCGCGGGGGGATCCACGAGCAGTACTTC.